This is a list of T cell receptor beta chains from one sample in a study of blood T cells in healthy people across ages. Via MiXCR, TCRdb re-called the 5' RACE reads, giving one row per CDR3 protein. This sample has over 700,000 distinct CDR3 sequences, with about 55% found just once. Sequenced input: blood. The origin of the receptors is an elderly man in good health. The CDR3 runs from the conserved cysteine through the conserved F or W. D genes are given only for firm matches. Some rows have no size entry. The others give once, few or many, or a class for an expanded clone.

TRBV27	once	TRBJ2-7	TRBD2	CATRLARSYEQYF	TGTGCCACGAGACTAGCGCGCTCCTACGAGCAGTACTTC
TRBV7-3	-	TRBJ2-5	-	CASSLSPGETQYF	TGTGCCAGCAGCTTATCCCCCGGAGAGACCCAGTACTTC
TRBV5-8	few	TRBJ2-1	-	CASSNREQFF	TGTGCCAGCAGCAACAGAGAGCAGTTCTTC
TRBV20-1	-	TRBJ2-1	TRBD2	CSAQSGRLNNEQFF	TGCAGTGCCCAGAGCGGGAGGCTGAACAATGAGCAGTTCTTC
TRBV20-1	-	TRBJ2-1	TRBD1	CSAFPGQGSSEQFF	TGCAGTGCTTTTCCGGGACAGGGATCGTCTGAGCAGTTCTTC
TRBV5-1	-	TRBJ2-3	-	CASSPEALPGHTDTQYF	TGCGCCAGCAGCCCAGAAGCACTACCCGGGCACACAGATACGCAGTATTTT
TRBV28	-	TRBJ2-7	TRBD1	CASSIDRGSYEQYF	TGTGCCAGCAGTATTGACAGGGGCTCCTACGAGCAGTACTTC
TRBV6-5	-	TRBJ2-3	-	CASSSSGTLWDTQYF	TGTGCCAGCAGTTCTTCCGGGACTCTTTGGGATACGCAGTATTTT
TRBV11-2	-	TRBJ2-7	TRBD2	CASSLSLAGGRGETQYF	TGTGCCAGCAGCCTTAGCCTAGCGGGAGGACGGGGGGAAACCCAGTACTTC
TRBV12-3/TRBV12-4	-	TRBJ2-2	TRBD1	CASRPDRGVTGELFF	TGTGCCAGCAGGCCAGACAGGGGGGTCACCGGGGAGCTGTTTTTT
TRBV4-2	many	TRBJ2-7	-	CASSPSGTTYEQYF	TGTGCCAGCAGCCCCAGCGGGACAACCTACGAGCAGTACTTC
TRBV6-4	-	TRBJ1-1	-	CASSVVPNTEAFF	TGTGCCAGCAGTGTCGTCCCGAACACTGAAGCTTTCTTT
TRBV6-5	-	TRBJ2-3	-	CASSYSGGAGDTQYF	TGTGCCAGCAGTTACTCCGGTGGGGCTGGAGATACGCAGTATTTT
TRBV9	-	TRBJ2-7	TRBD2	CASSLRQGLVDGEQYF	TGTGCCAGCAGCCTCCGCCAGGGACTAGTAGACGGCGAGCAGTACTTC
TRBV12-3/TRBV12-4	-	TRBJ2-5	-	CASSLHRVPGDEQYF	TGTGCCAGCAGTTTACACAGGGTCCCGGGGGATGAGCAGTACTTC
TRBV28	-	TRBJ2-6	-	CATTRLTGANVLTF	TGTGCCACCACACGGCTCACTGGGGCCAACGTCCTGACTTTC
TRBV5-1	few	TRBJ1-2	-	CASSPGLTGGFGYTF	TGCGCCAGCAGCCCGGGCCTGACAGGAGGGTTTGGCTACACCTTC
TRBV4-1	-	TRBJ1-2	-	CASSQGWWDYGYTF	TGCGCCAGCAGCCAAGGATGGTGGGACTATGGCTACACCTTC
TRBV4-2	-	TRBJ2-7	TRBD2	CASSQQTSGPYEQYF	TGTGCCAGCAGCCAACAGACTAGCGGGCCTTACGAGCAGTACTTC
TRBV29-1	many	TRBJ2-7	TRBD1	CSVDRGSYEQYF	TGCAGCGTGGACAGGGGGAGCTACGAGCAGTACTTC
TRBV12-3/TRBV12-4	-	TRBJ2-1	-	CASSLGRAEQFF	TGTGCCAGCAGTTTGGGCAGGGCAGAGCAGTTCTTC
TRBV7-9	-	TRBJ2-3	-	CASSFQRGYAYF	TGTGCCAGCAGCTTCCAGAGGGGATACGCGTATTTT
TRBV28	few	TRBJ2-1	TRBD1	CASSRGLSYNEQFF	TGTGCCAGCAGTAGGGGGCTCTCCTACAATGAGCAGTTCTTC
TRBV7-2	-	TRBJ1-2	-	CASSLGGATTNYGYTF	TGTGCCAGCAGCTTAGGGGGGGCGACCACTAACTATGGCTACACCTTC
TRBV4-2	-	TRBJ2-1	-	CASSPGGLRPFF	TGTGCCAGCAGCCCCGGGGGCCTTAGGCCGTTCTTC
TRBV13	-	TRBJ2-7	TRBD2	CAGSLRLAGGPSFDEQYF	TGTGCCGGCAGCTTAAGGTTAGCGGGAGGGCCGAGCTTCGACGAGCAGTACTTC
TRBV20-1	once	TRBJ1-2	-	CSARVAAYGYIF	TGCAGTGCTAGAGTGGCAGCCTATGGCTACATTTTC
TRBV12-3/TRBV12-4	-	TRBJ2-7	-	CASSQLGGTGRDYEQYF	TGTGCCAGCAGCCAACTTGGGGGGACGGGTAGAGACTACGAGCAGTACTTC
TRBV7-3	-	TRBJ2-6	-	CASSLTPVTGANVLTF	TGTGCCAGCAGCTTAACCCCCGTGACTGGGGCCAACGTCCTGACTTTC
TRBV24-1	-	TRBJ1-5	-	CATSLRGNQPQHF	TGTGCCACCAGTTTAAGAGGCAATCAGCCCCAGCATTTT
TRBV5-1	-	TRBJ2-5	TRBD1	CASGTGQGQETQYF	TGCGCCAGCGGTACGGGACAGGGACAAGAGACCCAGTACTTC
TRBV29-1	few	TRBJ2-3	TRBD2	CSAYSGTATDTQYF	TGCAGCGCCTATAGCGGGACCGCGACAGATACGCAGTATTTT
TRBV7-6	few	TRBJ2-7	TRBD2	CASSLPRTSGGMIYEQYF	TGTGCCAGCAGCTTACCCCGGACTAGCGGGGGTATGATCTACGAGCAGTACTTC
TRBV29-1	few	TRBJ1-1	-	CSVDGSDNGEAFF	TGCAGCGTCGACGGATCAGATAACGGTGAAGCTTTCTTT
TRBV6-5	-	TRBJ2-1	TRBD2	CASSYSGLPNPNEQFF	TGTGCCAGCAGTTACTCGGGACTACCAAACCCCAATGAGCAGTTCTTC
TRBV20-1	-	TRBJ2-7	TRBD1	CSARGDGTVSYEQYF	TGCAGTGCTAGAGGTGACGGGACAGTTTCCTACGAGCAGTACTTC
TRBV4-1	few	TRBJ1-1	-	CASSLRHGLEAFF	TGCGCCAGCAGCTTACGACACGGACTAGAAGCTTTCTTT
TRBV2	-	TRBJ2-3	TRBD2	CASSSAETLAGGPPDTQYF	TGTGCCAGCAGTTCCGCCGAGACACTAGCGGGAGGGCCGCCAGATACGCAGTATTTT
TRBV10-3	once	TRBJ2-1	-	CAISEGFSTANEQFF	TGTGCCATCAGTGAGGGCTTCTCCACGGCGAATGAGCAGTTCTTC
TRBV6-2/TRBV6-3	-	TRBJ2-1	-	CASSYPARGYNEQFF	TGTGCCAGCAGTTACCCCGCGAGGGGGTACAATGAGCAGTTCTTC
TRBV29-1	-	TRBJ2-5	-	CSVGGAGNEQYF	TGCAGCGTTGGGGGGGCTGGAAATGAGCAGTACTTC
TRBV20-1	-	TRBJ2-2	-	CSASGGIGELFF	TGCAGTGCTTCCGGAGGGATCGGGGAGCTGTTTTTT
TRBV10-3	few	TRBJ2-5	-	CAISDYWVKSETQYF	TGTGCCATCAGTGATTATTGGGTCAAGTCGGAGACCCAGTACTTC
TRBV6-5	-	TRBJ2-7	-	CASNTGLGDEQYF	TGTGCCAGCAATACAGGGTTGGGGGACGAGCAGTACTTC